The next 29 T cell receptor beta chains were all read from a single sample in a study of blood T cell repertoires in COVID-19 (dated by TCRdb to 2020 to 2021). The library was prepared using the immunoSEQ multiplex PCR assay. Here the immuneACCESS table is served through TCRdb, limited to in-frame sequences with V and J called. Missing clones are a known gap in these copies; in checked studies unresolved V genes cover under half, and the rest lacks a known reason. The sample data list about 150,000 clones, and more than 75% of these were observed just once. The ten most abundant clones make up 15% of the sample. Sequencing used peripheral blood. All receptors derive from a human donor with acute or convalescent COVID-19. The donor label of this sample is uncertain.

A single count supports this clone. The J gene is TRBJ1-1, the V gene TRBV6-6; the D is unclear. CDR3 size: 12 residues. CDR1 and CDR2 from the germline V gene are MNHNY and SVGAGI (reference sequence). Trimming cost V 5 bases and J 10 bases, with 14 bases left between them. CDR3 DNA: TGTGCCAGCAGTGGTGAACGGGTAAGAGCTTTCTTT. Amino acids: CASSGERVRAFF.

The chain links TRBV7-9 to TRBJ1-5; D is possibly TRBD1 (5 bases). Germline CDR1 SEHNR, CDR2 FQNEAQ (reference sequence). Trimming cost V 7 bases and J 0 bases, with 10 bases left between them. The CDR3 contains 14 residues. The CDR3 DNA is TGTGCCAGCAAGGCAGGGTCTAGCAATCAGCCCCAGCATTTT. This encodes CASKAGSSNQPQHF.

This rearrangement joins TRBV30 to TRBJ1-3; TRBD1 aligns across 8 bases. Trimming at V came to 1 base and at J to 3 bases, leaving 5 bases not matched to a gene. There are 15 residues in the CDR3. Germline assignment: CDR1 GTSNPN and CDR2 SVGIG (reference sequence). CDR3 DNA: TGTGCCTGGAGTGGCGCAGGGGGCTATGGAAACACCATATATTTT. This gives the protein CAWSGAGGYGNTIYF.

V gene TRBV19 combines with J gene TRBJ1-2; tentatively, D is TRBD1 (6 bases). This CDR3 is 12 amino acids long. Looked up from germline, CDR1 is LNHDA and CDR2 is SQIVND (reference sequence). V lost 8 bases to trimming and J lost 4 bases, with 11 bases between them. This CDR3 reads CASERGSYGYTF. CDR3 in DNA: TGTGCCAGTGAGAGGGGGAGCTATGGCTACACCTTC.

CDR3 loop: CASSLGMGQVGANYGYTF. CDR3 sequence (DNA): TGTGCCAGCAGCTTGGGAATGGGACAGGTTGGAGCTAACTATGGCTACACCTTC. The chain is built from TRBV5-4 and TRBJ1-2, with 8 bases identical to TRBD1. Germline values: CDR1 SGHNT, CDR2 YYREEE (reference sequence). The CDR3 has 18 amino acids. J was trimmed by 0 bases and V by 0 bases; bases with no gene match: 10. The whole variable domain, remainder taken from reference TRBV5-4 and TRBJ1-2, is ETGVTQSPTHLIKTRGQQVTLRCSSQSGHNTVSWYQQALGQGPQFIFQYYREEENGRGNFPPRFSGLQFPNYSSELNVNALELDDSALYLCASSLGMGQVGANYGYTFGSGTRLTVV.

This rearrangement joins TRBV9 to TRBJ1-1; the D is unclear. Germline CDR1 reads SGDLS; CDR2 reads YYNGEE. V lost 4 bases to trimming and J lost 0 bases, with 13 bases between them. The CDR3 runs 15 residues. In DNA, the CDR3 is TGTGCCAGCAGCCCCGGAGGGCGCTTGAACACTGAAGCTTTCTTT. Residues: CASSPGGRLNTEAFF.

The chain combines TRBV7-3 with TRBJ1-6, with 9 bases identical to TRBD1. The CDR3 length is 15 residues. V shed 4 bases and J 7 bases; nucleotides not matched to a gene: 5. CDR1 and CDR2 from the germline V gene are SGHTA and FQGTGA. Written as DNA, the CDR3 is TGTGCCAGCAGCTCCTCCGGGACAGGGAATTCACCCCTCCACTTT. Amino acid sequence: CASSSSGTGNSPLHF.

A word on this clone: Relative to the germline gene, one junction end is altered; a read error may explain this. The chain has TRBV5-6 and TRBJ1-1; maybe TRBD1 (6 bases). The CDR3 spans 12 residues. Germline-derived CDR1 and CDR2 are SGHDT and YYEEEE. The CDR3 DNA is TGTGCCAGCAGCTTGTGGGACAAACCTTCGTATTTT. Translated, it gives CASSLWDKPSYF.

The gene calls are TRBV3-1 (or the pseudogene TRBV3-2) and TRBJ1-2, with TRBD1 matching over 9 bases. The CDR3 is 15 residues long. Germline lookup yields CDR1 LGHDT and CDR2 YNNKEL (reference sequence). With 6 bases clipped from V and 6 bases from J, the junction kept 11 bases outside the gene matches. The CDR3, as DNA: TGTGCCAGCAGTCTCCTGTGGACAGGGGTCGATGGCTACACCTTC. Its translation: CASSLLWTGVDGYTF.

The chain couples TRBV4-3 to TRBJ1-1; TRBD1 agrees at 10 bases. V lost 4 bases and J lost 4; bases outside the gene matches: 3. The CDR3 loop spans 14 amino acids. Per the germline V gene, CDR1 is LGHNA and CDR2 is YSLEER. DNA of the CDR3: TGCGCCAGCAGCCGGGACAGGGGCGGCACTGAAGCTTTCTTT. Translated, it gives CASSRDRGGTEAFF.

The chain has TRBV7-2 and TRBJ2-7, with 11 bases identical to TRBD2. The trim removed 4 bases at V and 4 bases at J, leaving 6 bases unmatched. CDR3 length: 15 amino acids. Per germline, CDR1 SGHTA and CDR2 FQGNSA. As DNA, the CDR3 is TGTGCCAGCAGCTCCACTAGCGGGGGTACTTACGAGCAGTACTTC. Translating it yields CASSSTSGGTYEQYF.

This clone has just a few counts. The rearrangement joins TRBV25-1 to TRBJ2-5, with TRBD1 matching 7 bases. CDR3 length equals 13 residues. CDR1 and CDR2 from the germline V gene are MGHDK and SYGVNS. Germline trimming cut 4 bases from V and 3 bases from J; bases unmatched to any gene: 2. CDR3 region: CASSGDSKETQYF. CDR3 in DNA: TGTGCCAGCAGTGGGGACAGTAAAGAGACCCAGTACTTC.

This sequence joins TRBV19 and TRBJ1-1; a weak D match, TRBD1 (5 bases). Trimming took 4 bases from V and 4 from J, leaving 22 bases between them. Per the germline V gene, CDR1 is LNHDA and CDR2 is SQIVND (reference sequence). This CDR3 spans 17 amino acids. CDR3 region: CASSSLYSAGHRTEAFF. The CDR3 DNA reads TGTGCCAGTAGTAGCTTATACTCGGCGGGGCACCGCACTGAAGCTTTCTTT.

Notes on this clone: The sample contains more than one DNA sequence encoding this CDR3. This chain joins TRBV7-2 and TRBJ1-2; 7 bases are a match to TRBD1. The CDR3 sequence is 14 residues long. Germline V gene data show CDR1 as SGHTA and CDR2 as FQGNSA. The junction had 8 bases not matched to a gene; V was cut back by 5 bases and J by 5 bases. The CDR3 sequence: CASSPRTGPYGYTF. CDR3 DNA sequence: TGTGCCAGCAGCCCCCGGACAGGTCCTTATGGCTACACCTTC.

With respect to this clone: A much bigger clone sits one base away, suggesting this may be a read error. Other DNA variants within this sample encode the same CDR3. This rearrangement joins TRBV5-1 to TRBJ2-7; 8 nucleotides match TRBD2. The J segment lost 6 bases and the V segment lost 0 bases, leaving 5 bases of the junction unmatched. This CDR3 spans 14 amino acids. Germline CDR1 and CDR2: SGHRS and YFSETQ. Here the CDR3 reads CASSLASGGGEQYF. The CDR3 nucleotides read TGCGCCAGCAGCTTGGCCTCGGGGGGGGGCGAGCAGTACTTC.

This clone has only a few counts. The V gene is TRBV15, the J gene TRBJ2-1, with 11 bases aligning to TRBD2. CDR3 length equals 17 residues. J gave up 3 bases and V 0 bases, and 4 bases lay outside the gene matches. Looked up from germline, CDR1 is LNHNV and CDR2 is YYDKDF (reference sequence). The CDR3 region is CATSRDPTSGGYNEQFF. The CDR3 DNA reads TGTGCCACCAGCAGAGACCCCACTAGCGGGGGCTACAATGAGCAGTTCTTC. Supplemented by reference TRBV15 and TRBJ2-1, the full variable domain reads DAMVIQNPRYQVTQFGKPVTLSCSQTLNHNVMYWYQQKSSQAPKLLFHYYDKDFNNEADTPDNFQSRRPNTSFCFLDIRSPGLGDTAMYLCATSRDPTSGGYNEQFFGPGTRLTVL.

The chain recombines TRBV3-1 (or the pseudogene TRBV3-2) with TRBJ1-5; D is unclear. Germline V lookup: CDR1 LGHDT, CDR2 YNNKEL (reference sequence). The CDR3 runs 15 residues. V was pared by 0 bases and J by 9 bases, with 15 bases between. As DNA, the CDR3 is TGTGCCAGCAGCCAAGATCTGGGGAGGCAATGGCCCCAGCATTTT. Translating it yields CASSQDLGRQWPQHF.

This chain links TRBV10-3 with TRBJ1-6, with 7 positions matching TRBD1. The CDR3 runs 12 residues. Germline V lookup: CDR1 ENHRY, CDR2 SYGVKD. V lost 9 bases to trimming and J lost 10 bases; unmatched junction nucleotides: 6. CDR3 coding DNA: TGTGCCATTAGGGGGCCGGCGTCACCCCTCCACTTT. The encoded protein is CAIRGPASPLHF.

The rearrangement links TRBV7-6 to TRBJ2-5; tentatively, D is TRBD2 (6 bases). Germline-derived CDR1 and CDR2 are SGHVS and FNYEAQ. The CDR3 runs 16 residues. With 4 bases removed from V and 6 bases from J, the gap between germline ends came to 21 bases. CDR3 sequence: CASSSSFLGGTKTQYF. CDR3 bases: TGTGCCAGCAGCTCGAGCTTTCTCGGGGGTACGAAGACCCAGTACTTC.

Here the CDR3 DNA reads TGCGCCAGCAGCTTGGTGGGGGGTATCGCTGAAGCTTTCTTT. Translation: CASSLVGGIAEAFF. The chain uses TRBV5-1 and TRBJ1-1; the D gene is possibly TRBD1 (5 bases). V was clipped by 0 bases and J by 6 bases, with 12 bases between them. The length of the CDR3 is 14 residues. The germline V gene encodes CDR1 SGHRS and CDR2 YFSETQ.

The V gene is TRBV5-8, the J gene TRBJ2-3; 9 bases map to TRBD1. V shed 5 bases and J 3 bases; nucleotides not matched to a gene: 1. This CDR3 has 13 amino acids. CDR1 SGHTS and CDR2 YDEGEE come from the germline V gene. The chain's CDR3 is CASRGQGTDTQYF. In DNA form, the CDR3 reads TGTGCCAGCAGGGGACAGGGAACAGATACGCAGTATTTT.

The chain recombines TRBV3-1 (or the pseudogene TRBV3-2) with TRBJ1-2, with 7 bases aligning to TRBD1. CDR1 is LGHDT and CDR2 is YNNKEL in the germline V gene (reference sequence). CDR3 length: 16 amino acids. V was pared by 4 bases and J by 8 bases, with 16 bases of the junction left unmatched. CDR3 sequence reads: CASSPAGTASTGGYTF. DNA for the CDR3: TGTGCCAGCAGCCCAGCAGGGACAGCCTCAACGGGGGGCTACACCTTC.

This clone came up many times. The chain is built from TRBV5-1 and TRBJ1-3; 7 bases fit TRBD1. CDR1 SGHRS and CDR2 YFSETQ come from the germline V gene. CDR3 length: 16 residues. Trimming removed 4 bases from V and 0 bases from J; junction bases left unmatched: 7. The DNA for the CDR3 is TGCGCCAGCAGCCCTTCGACAGGGAGCTCTGGAAACACCATATATTTT. Translation gives CASSPSTGSSGNTIYF.

This chain links TRBV30 with TRBJ1-1, with D maybe TRBD1 (5 bases). V was shortened by 3 bases and J by 7 bases, with 15 bases between the two germline ends. CDR1 and CDR2 (germline): GTSNPN, SVGIG (reference sequence). This CDR3 contains 13 residues. CDR3 nucleotides: TGTGCCTGGAGCCGGGGGTCTACGGGTGAAGCTTTCTTT. This translates into CAWSRGSTGEAFF.

The CDR3 loop reads CASRGWRTSDTGELFF. DNA for the CDR3: TGTGCCAGTAGGGGGTGGCGGACTAGCGACACCGGGGAGCTGTTTTTT. V and J are TRBV19 and TRBJ2-2; the match to TRBD2 covers 9 bases. Trimming took 6 bases from V and 3 from J; bases not matched to a gene: 8. CDR1 and CDR2 from the germline V gene are LNHDA and SQIVND (reference sequence). The CDR3 consists of 16 residues.

In nucleotides, the CDR3 is TGTGCCAGCACCCCGACGGGGACAGGCGGCTATGGCTACACCTTC. It specifies CASTPTGTGGYGYTF. The rearrangement joins TRBV6-5 to TRBJ1-2; 8 bases are shared with TRBD1. Germline V gene sequence: CDR1 MNHEY, CDR2 SVGAGI. The J segment lost 4 bases and the V segment lost 7 bases, leaving 11 bases of the junction unmatched. The CDR3 totals 15 residues.

The chain links TRBV2 to TRBJ2-1; TRBD2 is a possible D gene (6 bases). V gave up 3 bases and J gave up 0 bases, with 9 bases separating them. Germline values: CDR1 SNHLY, CDR2 FYNNEI. The CDR3 is 15 residues long. In DNA form, the CDR3 reads TGTGCCAGCAGTGAGGAGGGAAGCTCCTACAATGAGCAGTTCTTC. Encoded protein: CASSEEGSSYNEQFF.

The V gene is TRBV6-5, the J gene TRBJ1-1, with D unresolved. CDR3 size: 12 residues. Germline V gives CDR1 MNHEY, CDR2 SVGAGI. Trimming removed 6 bases at V and 10 bases at J, with 15 bases between. CDR3 nucleotide sequence: TGTGCCAGCAGCCCCGGAGGCCGGGTAGCTTTCTTT. This gives the protein CASSPGGRVAFF.

The CDR3 protein is CAISESTPRGVETNEKLFF. The CDR3, as DNA: TGTGCCATCAGTGAGTCGACTCCCCGCGGGGTTGAAACTAATGAAAAACTGTTTTTT. V gene TRBV10-3 combines with J gene TRBJ1-4; D call uncertain. The CDR3 has 19 residues. V shed 0 bases and J shed 1 base, with 18 bases lying between them. Germline loops: CDR1 ENHRY, CDR2 SYGVKD.